The 19 T cell receptor beta chains in this list originate from one sample, sequenced in a study of cytomegalovirus exposure and HLA in healthy donors. PCR used 60 Vbeta primers and 13 Jbeta primers. Measured with immunoSEQ multiplex PCR; TCRdb has only the in-frame clones, and not every one. Of 100,000 or so clones in the sample, 60% to 85% were seen once. The material sequenced was PBMCs. The receptors originated from a woman aged 40 to 55 in good health and CMV-seropositive.

This chain links TRBV9 with TRBJ2-1; possible D gene TRBD2, 6 bases. Trimming shortened V by 2 bases and J by 4 bases, and 13 bases separated the two germline ends. CDR3 length equals 15 residues. Per germline, CDR1 SGDLS and CDR2 YYNGEE. This CDR3 reads CASSVDRGGYNEQFF. CDR3 nucleotides: TGTGCCAGCAGCGTTGATAGAGGAGGGTACAATGAGCAGTTCTTC.

V is TRBV6-5 and J is TRBJ2-7, with TRBD1 as a possible D gene (6 bases). The CDR3 totals 14 residues. The ends were cut back, 6 bases at V and 4 bases at J, with 16 bases in the middle. CDR1 is MNHEY and CDR2 is SVGAGI in the germline V gene. The CDR3 reads CASRNLYRAYEQYF. For the CDR3, the DNA is TGTGCCAGCAGGAACCTTTACAGGGCGTACGAGCAGTACTTC.

V is TRBV4-2 and J is TRBJ2-3, with 7 positions matching TRBD2. CDR1 is LGHNA, CDR2 YNFKEQ, per germline. This CDR3 is built from 17 residues. V lost 2 bases, J lost 0 bases, and 8 bases stayed unmatched. CDR3: CASSQTSSGISTDTQYF. CDR3 coding DNA: TGTGCCAGCAGCCAAACCTCTAGCGGCATTAGCACAGATACGCAGTATTTT.

The V gene is TRBV6-5, the J gene TRBJ1-5; 9 positions match TRBD1. The germline gives CDR1 MNHEY, CDR2 SVGAGI. This CDR3 region has 15 residues. The trim removed 4 bases at V and 2 bases at J, leaving 3 bases unmatched. In DNA, the CDR3 is TGTGCCAGCAGTTGGGGACAGGGTGGCAATCAGCCCCAGCATTTT. Its translation: CASSWGQGGNQPQHF.

Notes on this clone: Other DNA sequences within the sample encode an identical CDR3. The CDR3 bases are TGTGCCAGCAGCGTAGAAGGCCAGGGGAACTCACCCCTCCACTTT. This codes for CASSVEGQGNSPLHF. The chain carries TRBV9 and TRBJ1-6, with D possibly TRBD1 on 6 matching bases. The CDR3 spans 15 residues. V dropped 0 bases and J dropped 10 bases, with 14 bases sitting between them. The V gene's germline CDR1 is SGDLS and CDR2 YYNGEE.

The chain is built from TRBV5-1 and TRBJ2-7; 8 bases map to TRBD1. V trimming: 1 base; J trimming: 2 bases; junction bases outside the gene matches: 8. The CDR3 contains 16 residues. The germline gives CDR1 SGHRS, CDR2 YFSETQ. CDR3 coding DNA: TGCGCCAGCAGCTTGTCCGGGACAGGCCTACCCTACGAGCAGTACTTC. Protein: CASSLSGTGLPYEQYF.

The rearrangement links TRBV29-1 to TRBJ2-2, with 8 nucleotides matching TRBD1. The CDR3 is 17 residues long. The V and J ends lost 4 bases and 1 base, in that order; junction bases with no gene match: 11. Germline V lookup: CDR1 SQVTM, CDR2 ANQGSEA. The CDR3 region has the DNA TGCAGCGTTGGTACCGGGACAGGAGTCCGGAACACCGGGGAGCTGTTTTTT. The encoded protein is CSVGTGTGVRNTGELFF.

This chain connects TRBV7-2 to TRBJ2-3; the D gene is possibly TRBD2 (5 bases). CDR1 SGHTA and CDR2 FQGNSA come from the germline V gene. The CDR3 has 14 residues. With 2 bases removed from V and 2 bases from J, the gap between germline ends came to 8 bases. The CDR3 DNA follows: TGTGCCAGCAGCTTACCCGGGATCACAGATACGCAGTATTTT. This encodes CASSLPGITDTQYF.

The chain is built from TRBV7-2 and TRBJ2-5; the match to TRBD2 covers 7 bases. The trim removed 5 bases at V and 7 bases at J, leaving 7 bases unmatched. CDR1 is SGHTA and CDR2 is FQGNSA in the germline V gene. The length of the CDR3 is 13 residues. The CDR3 DNA is TGTGCCAGCAGCACCCAGCGGGATAGGACCCAGTACTTC. Residues: CASSTQRDRTQYF.

This rearrangement joins TRBV13 to TRBJ2-1; D is unclear. Germline V gene lookup returns CDR1 PRHDT and CDR2 FYEKMQ (reference sequence). The CDR3 sequence is 13 residues long. V was clipped by 3 bases and J by 6 bases, with 9 bases between them. CDR3 sequence (DNA): TGTGCCAGCAGCTTCTCAGCGACCAATGAGCAGTTCTTC. Protein sequence: CASSFSATNEQFF.

The chain uses TRBV10-1 and TRBJ1-6; D not certain. With 1 base removed from V and 5 bases from J, the gap between germline ends came to 9 bases. Per germline, CDR1 WNHNN and CDR2 SYGVQD (reference sequence). This CDR3 contains 15 residues. The CDR3 sequence is CASSELGEHNSPLHF. CDR3 nucleotides: TGCGCCAGCAGTGAGTTGGGCGAGCATAATTCACCCCTCCACTTT.

For the CDR3, the DNA is TGTGCCAGCAGCCCCGGGATAGCGGGAAAGTTATTTACGCATGAGCAGTTCTTC. Amino acids: CASSPGIAGKLFTHEQFF. The chain employs TRBV7-3 and TRBJ2-1, with TRBD2 matching over 8 bases. This CDR3 contains 18 residues. The V and J ends lost 5 bases and 8 bases, in that order; junction bases with no gene match: 20. Germline V gene sequence: CDR1 SGHTA, CDR2 FQGTGA.

The gene calls are TRBV9 and TRBJ2-3, with D perhaps matching TRBD2 (6 bases). Germline V gives CDR1 SGDLS, CDR2 YYNGEE. V lost 0 bases and J 1 base, leaving 12 bases between the germline ends. The CDR3 spans 16 residues. The CDR3 protein is CASSVGAGSGTDTQYF. CDR3 nucleotides: TGTGCCAGCAGCGTAGGGGCGGGGTCGGGCACAGATACGCAGTATTTT.

This clone was counted once. This chain joins TRBV7-2 and TRBJ2-1; D gene ambiguous. V lost 2 bases, J lost 3 bases, and 11 bases lay in between. The CDR3 totals 15 residues. Looked up from germline, CDR1 is SGHTA and CDR2 is FQGNSA. The CDR3 spells CASSLSTSLYNEQFF. CDR3 nucleotides: TGTGCCAGCAGCTTAAGCACCTCACTCTACAATGAGCAGTTCTTC.

V gene TRBV28 combines with J gene TRBJ1-6; 8 bases align to TRBD1. Germline CDR1 is MDHEN and CDR2 is SYDVKM. This CDR3 region has 17 residues. The V and J ends lost 6 bases and 0 bases, in that order; junction bases with no gene match: 7. CDR3 DNA: TGTGCCAGCAGACGCCGGACAGGGAGCTCCTATAATTCACCCCTCCACTTT. As protein: CASRRRTGSSYNSPLHF.

The chain joins TRBV10-3 to TRBJ2-5; 7 bases are shared with TRBD1. The J call may be in error: the DNA end matches TRBJ2-7 better. The CDR3 sequence is 13 residues long. CDR1 is ENHRY and CDR2 is SYGVKD in the germline V gene. CDR3 loop: CAISQTGYNEQYF. Here the CDR3 DNA reads TGTGCCATCAGTCAGACAGGGTACAACGAGCAGTACTTC.

The rearrangement links TRBV19 to TRBJ2-5, with 8 bases aligning to TRBD2. This CDR3 spans 12 amino acids. Germline-derived CDR1 and CDR2 are LNHDA and SQIVND (reference sequence). Losses at the gene ends were 5 bases for V and 7 bases for J; bases not matched to a gene: 3. This CDR3 reads CASSLAGGTQYF. CDR3 nucleotide sequence: TGTGCCAGTAGTCTGGCGGGAGGGACCCAGTACTTC.

The V call is TRBV27, the J call TRBJ2-6; D uncertain. The CDR3 runs 14 residues. Trimming removed 6 bases from V and 4 bases from J, with 10 bases in between. Germline V gives CDR1 MNHEY, CDR2 SMNVEV (reference sequence). CDR3 region: CASRSPRGANVLTF. In DNA, the CDR3 is TGTGCCAGCAGGTCCCCTAGGGGGGCCAACGTCCTGACTTTC.

The rearrangement uses TRBV7-9 and TRBJ2-7, with a weak D call TRBD2 (6 bases). V dropped 1 base and J dropped 3 bases, with 10 bases sitting between them. The CDR3 totals 14 residues. CDR1 and CDR2 from the germline V gene are SEHNR and FQNEAQ (reference sequence). The CDR3 here is CASSLDETSYEQYF. In DNA, the CDR3 is TGTGCCAGCAGCTTAGACGAGACTAGCTACGAGCAGTACTTC.